This T cell receptor (beta chain) was obtained from a study of cytomegalovirus exposure and HLA in healthy donors. Overall study results and limits: Differences between HLA loci emerged in a later analysis of TCR association rates, with DRB1 most and HLA-C fewest.

Both 60 Vbeta primers and 13 Jbeta primers went into the PCR. The table came from immunoSEQ multiplex PCR; TCRdb's copy has only in-frame clones and leaves some out. The sample consists of around 130,000 clones, around four fifths of them appearing once. As to this clone: The antigen is not known.

V lost 3 bases, J lost 6 bases, and 7 bases stayed unmatched. CDR3 length: 15 residues. Looked up from germline, CDR1 is SGHVS and CDR2 is FNYEAQ. The receptor's source is a woman in her 40s in good health and CMV-seropositive. V usage is TRBV7-6 and J usage is TRBJ2-3, with 9 bases that match TRBD2. The sequenced sample was PBMCs. CDR3 residues: CASSFRGLALDTQYF. DNA of the CDR3: TGTGCCAGCAGCTTCCGGGGACTAGCTTTGGATACGCAGTATTTT.